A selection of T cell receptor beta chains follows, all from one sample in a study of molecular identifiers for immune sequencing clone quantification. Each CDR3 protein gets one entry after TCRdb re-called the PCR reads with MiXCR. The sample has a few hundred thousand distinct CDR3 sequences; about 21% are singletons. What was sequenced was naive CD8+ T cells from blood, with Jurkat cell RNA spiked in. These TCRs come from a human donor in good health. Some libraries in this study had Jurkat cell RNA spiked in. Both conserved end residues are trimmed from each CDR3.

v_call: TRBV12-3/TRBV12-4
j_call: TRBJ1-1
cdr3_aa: ASFRGGITEAF

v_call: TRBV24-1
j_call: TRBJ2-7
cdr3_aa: ATSDPTAGDEQY

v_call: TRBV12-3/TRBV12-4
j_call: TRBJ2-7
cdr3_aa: ASTPGDRPYEQY

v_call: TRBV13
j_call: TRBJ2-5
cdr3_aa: ASSPTWAEETQY

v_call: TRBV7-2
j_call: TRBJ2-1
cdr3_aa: ASSLGGLAGHNEQF

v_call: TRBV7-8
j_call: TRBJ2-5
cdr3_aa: ASSVPPAGGETQY

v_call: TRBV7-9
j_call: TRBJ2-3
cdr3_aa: ASSLAVGRSTDTQY

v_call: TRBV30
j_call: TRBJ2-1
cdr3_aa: AWSYGGGDEQF

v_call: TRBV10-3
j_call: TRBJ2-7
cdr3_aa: ATGEGSPEQY

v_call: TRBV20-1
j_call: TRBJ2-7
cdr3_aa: SAKLAGGYEQY

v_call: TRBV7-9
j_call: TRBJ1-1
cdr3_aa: ASSRDFGGTEAF

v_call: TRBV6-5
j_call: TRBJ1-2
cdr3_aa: ASSYSGYGYT

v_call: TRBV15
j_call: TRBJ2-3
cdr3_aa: ATSRDLDGSDTQY

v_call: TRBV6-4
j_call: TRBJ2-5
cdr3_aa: ASSDPRIRETQY

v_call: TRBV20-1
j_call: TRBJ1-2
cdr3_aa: SAHIPGQGYYGYT

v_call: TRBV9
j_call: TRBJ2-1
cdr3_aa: ASSVDEGNEQF

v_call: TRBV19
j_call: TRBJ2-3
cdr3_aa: ASSPLAGVTDTQY

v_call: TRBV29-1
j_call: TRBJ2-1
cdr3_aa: RVDSQLGYNEQF

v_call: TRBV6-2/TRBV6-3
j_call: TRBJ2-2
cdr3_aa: ASSYSLAVTGELF

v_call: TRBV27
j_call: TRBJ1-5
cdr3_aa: ASSLWSGKNQPQH

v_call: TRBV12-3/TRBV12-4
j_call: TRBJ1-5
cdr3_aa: ASSSGPRYSNQPQH

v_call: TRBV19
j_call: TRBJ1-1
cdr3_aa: ASSAAGGYTEAF

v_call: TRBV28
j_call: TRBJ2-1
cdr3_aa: ASSPGSTYNEQF

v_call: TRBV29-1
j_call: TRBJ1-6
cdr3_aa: SIQSGTDNSPLH

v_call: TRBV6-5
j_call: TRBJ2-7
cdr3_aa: ASSYSLAGGGYEQY

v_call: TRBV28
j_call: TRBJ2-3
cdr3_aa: ASSSALDRVTDTQY

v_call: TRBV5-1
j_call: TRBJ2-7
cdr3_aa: ASTWTERSYEQY

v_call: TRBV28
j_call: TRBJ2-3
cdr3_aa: ASSFLSGTGTLDTQY

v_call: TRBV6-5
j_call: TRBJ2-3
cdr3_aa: ASSYAGQESTDTQY

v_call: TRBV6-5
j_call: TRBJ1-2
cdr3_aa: ASSYTPAGAANYGYT

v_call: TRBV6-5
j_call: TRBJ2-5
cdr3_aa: ASSRQGTSGRGPETQY

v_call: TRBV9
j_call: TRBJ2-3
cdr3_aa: ASSQGHGGTDTQY

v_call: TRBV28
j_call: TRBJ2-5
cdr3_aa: ASSFTGTGDPETQY

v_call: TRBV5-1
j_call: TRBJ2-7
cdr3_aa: ASSPASGTGAEQY

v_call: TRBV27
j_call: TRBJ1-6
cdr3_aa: ASSSEQGMNPPLH

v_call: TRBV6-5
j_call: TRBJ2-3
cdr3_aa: ASSCTRSTGDSTDTQY

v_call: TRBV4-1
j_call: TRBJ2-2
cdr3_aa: ASSQKRGMSGELF

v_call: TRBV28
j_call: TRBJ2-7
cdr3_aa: ASSSGGEYEQY

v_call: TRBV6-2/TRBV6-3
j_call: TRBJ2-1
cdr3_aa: ASSLSGSSGNEQF

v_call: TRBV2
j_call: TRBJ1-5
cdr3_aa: ASRLTESNQPQH

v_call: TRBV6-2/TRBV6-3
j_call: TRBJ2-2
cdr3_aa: ASSRLAGVENTGELF

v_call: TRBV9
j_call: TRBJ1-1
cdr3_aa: ASSAGDESF

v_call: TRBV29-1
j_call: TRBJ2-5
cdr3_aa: SVELAGLEETQY

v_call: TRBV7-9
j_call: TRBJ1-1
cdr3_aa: ASSLTDRGYTEAF

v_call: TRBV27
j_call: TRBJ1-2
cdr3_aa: ASSLRGAYYGYA

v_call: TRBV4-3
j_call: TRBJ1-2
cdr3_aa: ASSHDRGGSYGYT

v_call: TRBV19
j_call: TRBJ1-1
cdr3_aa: ASSIEVGGMNTEAF

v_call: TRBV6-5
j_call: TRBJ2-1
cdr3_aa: ASSYSVDNEQF

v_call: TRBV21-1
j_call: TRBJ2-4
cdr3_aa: ASSKWTYVAKNIQY

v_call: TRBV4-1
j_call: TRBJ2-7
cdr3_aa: ASSPRDGEYEQY